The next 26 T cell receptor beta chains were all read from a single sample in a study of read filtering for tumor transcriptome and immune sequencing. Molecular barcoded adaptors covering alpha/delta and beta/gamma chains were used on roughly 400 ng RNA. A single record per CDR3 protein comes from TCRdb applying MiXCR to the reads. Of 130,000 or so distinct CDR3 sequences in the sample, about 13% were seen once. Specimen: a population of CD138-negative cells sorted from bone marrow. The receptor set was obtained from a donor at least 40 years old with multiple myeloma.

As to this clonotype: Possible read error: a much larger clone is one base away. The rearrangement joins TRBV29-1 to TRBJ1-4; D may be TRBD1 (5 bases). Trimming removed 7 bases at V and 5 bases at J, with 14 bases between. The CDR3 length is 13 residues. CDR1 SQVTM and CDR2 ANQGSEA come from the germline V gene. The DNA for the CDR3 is TGCAGCGCTCGACAGAGTGCGAATGAAAAACTGTTTTTT. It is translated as CSARQSANEKLFF.

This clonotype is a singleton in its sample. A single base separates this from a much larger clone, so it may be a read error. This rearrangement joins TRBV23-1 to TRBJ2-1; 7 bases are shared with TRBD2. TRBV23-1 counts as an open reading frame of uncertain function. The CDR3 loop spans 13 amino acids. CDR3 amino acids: CASKLAPNNGQFF. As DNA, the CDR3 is TGCGCCAGCAAACTAGCGCCCAACAATGGGCAGTTCTTC.

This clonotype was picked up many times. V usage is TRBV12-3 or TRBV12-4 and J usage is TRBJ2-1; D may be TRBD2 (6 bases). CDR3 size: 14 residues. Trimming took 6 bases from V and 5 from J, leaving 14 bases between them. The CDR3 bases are TGTGCCAGCAGCCCGGGACTGAAGGACAATGAGCAGTTCTTC. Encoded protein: CASSPGLKDNEQFF.

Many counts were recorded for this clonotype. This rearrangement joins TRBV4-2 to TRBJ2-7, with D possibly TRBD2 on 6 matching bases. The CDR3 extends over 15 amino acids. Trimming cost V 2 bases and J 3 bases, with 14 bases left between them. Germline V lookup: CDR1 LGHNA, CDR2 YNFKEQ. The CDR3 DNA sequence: TGTGCCAGCAGCCAAATTCGGGAGATGGGCTACGAGCAGTACTTC. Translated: CASSQIREMGYEQYF.

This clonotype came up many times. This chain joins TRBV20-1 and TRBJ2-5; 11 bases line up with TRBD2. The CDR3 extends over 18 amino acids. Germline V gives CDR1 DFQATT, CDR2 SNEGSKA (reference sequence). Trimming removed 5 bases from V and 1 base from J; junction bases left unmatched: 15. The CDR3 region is CSAAKAGTGTSGQETQYF. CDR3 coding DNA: TGCAGTGCTGCCAAGGCGGGTACCGGGACTAGCGGCCAAGAGACCCAGTACTTC.

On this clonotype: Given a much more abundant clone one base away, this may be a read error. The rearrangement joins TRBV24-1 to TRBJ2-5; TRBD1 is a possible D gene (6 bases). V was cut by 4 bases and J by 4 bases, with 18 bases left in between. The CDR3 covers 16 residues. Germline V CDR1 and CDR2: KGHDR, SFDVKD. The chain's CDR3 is CATSDSGRQALETQYF. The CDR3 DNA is TGTGCCACCAGTGACTCCGGCCGACAGGCATTAGAGACCCAGTACTTC.

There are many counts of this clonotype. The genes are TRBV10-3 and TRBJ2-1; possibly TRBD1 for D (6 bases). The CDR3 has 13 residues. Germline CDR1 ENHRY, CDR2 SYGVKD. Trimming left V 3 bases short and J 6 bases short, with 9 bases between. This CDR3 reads CAISDRGSNEQFF. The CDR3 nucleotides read TGTGCCATCAGTGACAGGGGATCCAATGAGCAGTTCTTC.

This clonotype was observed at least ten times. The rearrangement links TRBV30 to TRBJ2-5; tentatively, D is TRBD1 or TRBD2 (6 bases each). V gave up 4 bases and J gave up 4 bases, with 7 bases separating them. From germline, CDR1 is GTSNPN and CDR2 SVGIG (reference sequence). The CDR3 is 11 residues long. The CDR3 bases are TGTGCCTGGAAGGGGGGAGAGACCCAGTACTTC. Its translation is CAWKGGETQYF.

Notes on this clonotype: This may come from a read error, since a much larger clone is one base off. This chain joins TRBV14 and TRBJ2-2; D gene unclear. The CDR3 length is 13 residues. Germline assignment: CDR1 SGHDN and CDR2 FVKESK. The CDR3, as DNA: TGTGCCAACAGCCAAGATCCGGCCGGGGAGCTGTTTTTT. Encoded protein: CANSQDPAGELFF.

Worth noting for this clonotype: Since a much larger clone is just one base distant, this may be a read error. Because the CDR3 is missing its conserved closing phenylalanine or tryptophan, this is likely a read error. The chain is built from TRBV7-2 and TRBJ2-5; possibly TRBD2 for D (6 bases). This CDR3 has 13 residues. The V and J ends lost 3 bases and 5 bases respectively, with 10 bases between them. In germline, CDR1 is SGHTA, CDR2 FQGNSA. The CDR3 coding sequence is TGTGCCAGCAGCTTCGGGAGTGAGGAGACCCAGTACCTC. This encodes CASSFGSEETQYL.

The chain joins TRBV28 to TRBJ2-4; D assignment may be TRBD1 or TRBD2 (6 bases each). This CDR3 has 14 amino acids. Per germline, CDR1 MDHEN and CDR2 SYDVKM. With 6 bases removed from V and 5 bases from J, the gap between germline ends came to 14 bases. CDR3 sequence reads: CASSPGGLENIQYF. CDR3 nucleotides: TGTGCCAGCAGCCCTGGGGGGCTTGAAAACATTCAGTACTTC.

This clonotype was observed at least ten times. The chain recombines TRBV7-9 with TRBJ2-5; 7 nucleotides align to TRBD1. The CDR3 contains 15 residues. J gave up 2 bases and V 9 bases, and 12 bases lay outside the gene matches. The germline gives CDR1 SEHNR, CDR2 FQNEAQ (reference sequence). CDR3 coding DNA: TGTGCCAGTTTCCGTTGGGGACAGCTGCAAGAGACCCAGTACTTC. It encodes CASFRWGQLQETQYF.

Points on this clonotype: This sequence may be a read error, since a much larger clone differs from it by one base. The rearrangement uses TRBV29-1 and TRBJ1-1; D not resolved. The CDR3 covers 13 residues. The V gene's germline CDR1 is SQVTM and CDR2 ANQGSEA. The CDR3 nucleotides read TGCAGCGTTGAAGGGGCCTTGAACACTGTAGCTTTCTTT. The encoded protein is CSVEGALNTVAFF. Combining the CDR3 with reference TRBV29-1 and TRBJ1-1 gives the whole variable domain SAVISQKPSRDICQRGTSLTIQCQVDSQVTMMFWYRQQPGQSLTLIATANQGSEATYESGFVIDKFPISRPNLTFSTLTVSNMSPEDSSIYLCSVEGALNTVAFFGQGTRLTVV.

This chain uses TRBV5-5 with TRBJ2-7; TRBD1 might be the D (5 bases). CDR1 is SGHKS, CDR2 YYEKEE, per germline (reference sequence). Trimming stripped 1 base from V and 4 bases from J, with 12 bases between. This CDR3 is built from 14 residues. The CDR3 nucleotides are TGTGCCAGCAGCTTGTTCGGCCAGGGATACGAGCAGTACTTC. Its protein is CASSLFGQGYEQYF.

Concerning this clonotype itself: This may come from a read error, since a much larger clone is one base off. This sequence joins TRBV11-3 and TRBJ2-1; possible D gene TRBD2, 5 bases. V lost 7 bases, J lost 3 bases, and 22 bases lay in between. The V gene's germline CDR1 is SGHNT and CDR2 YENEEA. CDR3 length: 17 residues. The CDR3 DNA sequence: TGTGCCAGCACTTTCGTCGGGAACAGCGAGTTCTACAATGAGCAGTTCTTC. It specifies CASTFVGNSEFYNEQFF.

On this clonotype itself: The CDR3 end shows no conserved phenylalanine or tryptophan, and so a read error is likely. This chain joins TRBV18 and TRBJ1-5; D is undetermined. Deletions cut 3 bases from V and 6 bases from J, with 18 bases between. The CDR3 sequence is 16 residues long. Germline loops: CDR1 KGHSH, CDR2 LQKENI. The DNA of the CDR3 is TGTGCCAGCTCACCCAGCTTACCTACGGTCGGTCAGCCCCAGCATCTT. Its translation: CASSPSLPTVGQPQHL.

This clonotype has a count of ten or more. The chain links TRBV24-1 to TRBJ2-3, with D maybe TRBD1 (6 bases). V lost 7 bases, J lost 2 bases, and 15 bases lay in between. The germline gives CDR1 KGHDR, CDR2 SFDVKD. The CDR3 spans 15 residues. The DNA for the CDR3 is TGTGCCACCAGAACCGGACAGACCCACACAGATACGCAGTATTTT. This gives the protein CATRTGQTHTDTQYF.

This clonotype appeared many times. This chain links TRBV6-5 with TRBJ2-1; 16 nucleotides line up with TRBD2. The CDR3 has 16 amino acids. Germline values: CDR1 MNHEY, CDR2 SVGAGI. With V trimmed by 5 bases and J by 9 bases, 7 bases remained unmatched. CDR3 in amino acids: CASSTAGTSGRGEQFF. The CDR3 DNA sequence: TGTGCCAGCAGTACCGCCGGGACTAGCGGGAGGGGTGAGCAGTTCTTC.

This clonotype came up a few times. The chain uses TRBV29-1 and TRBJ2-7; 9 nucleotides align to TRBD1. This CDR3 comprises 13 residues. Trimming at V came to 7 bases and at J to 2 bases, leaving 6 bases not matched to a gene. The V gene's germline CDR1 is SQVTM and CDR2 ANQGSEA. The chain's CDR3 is CSASTGGPYEQYF. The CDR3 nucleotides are TGCAGCGCCTCGACAGGGGGTCCCTACGAGCAGTACTTC.

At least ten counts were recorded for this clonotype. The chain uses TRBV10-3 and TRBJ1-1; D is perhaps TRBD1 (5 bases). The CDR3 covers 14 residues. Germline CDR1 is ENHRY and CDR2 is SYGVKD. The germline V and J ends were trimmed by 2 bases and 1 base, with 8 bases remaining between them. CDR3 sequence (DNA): TGTGCCATCAGTGAGACAGGAACGAACACTGAAGCTTTCTTT. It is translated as CAISETGTNTEAFF.

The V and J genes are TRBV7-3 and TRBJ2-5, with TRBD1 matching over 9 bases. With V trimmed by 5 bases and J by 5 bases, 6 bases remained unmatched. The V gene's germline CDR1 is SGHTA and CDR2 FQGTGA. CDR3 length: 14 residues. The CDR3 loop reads CASSPTGGRETQYF. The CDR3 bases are TGTGCCAGCAGCCCAACAGGGGGCCGTGAGACCCAGTACTTC.

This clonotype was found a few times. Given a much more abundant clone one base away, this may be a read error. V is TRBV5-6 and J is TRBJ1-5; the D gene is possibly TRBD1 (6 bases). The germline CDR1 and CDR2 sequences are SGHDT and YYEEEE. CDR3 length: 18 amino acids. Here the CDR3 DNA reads TGTGCCAGCAGCTTCCTCAGTGGGGGCGCCAGAAGCAATCAGCCCCGGCATTTT. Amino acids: CASSFLSGGARSNQPRHF.

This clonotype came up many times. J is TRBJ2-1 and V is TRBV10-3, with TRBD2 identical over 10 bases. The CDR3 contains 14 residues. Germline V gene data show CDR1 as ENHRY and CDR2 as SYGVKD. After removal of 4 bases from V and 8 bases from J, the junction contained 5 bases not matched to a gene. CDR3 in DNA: TGTGCCATCAGTGCGGGACTAGCGATGGATGAGCAGTTCTTC. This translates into CAISAGLAMDEQFF.

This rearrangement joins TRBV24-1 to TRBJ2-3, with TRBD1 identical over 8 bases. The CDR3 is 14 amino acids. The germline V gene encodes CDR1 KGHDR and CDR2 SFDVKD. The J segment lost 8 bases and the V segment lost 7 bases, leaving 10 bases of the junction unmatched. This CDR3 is CATSGQGVGGTQYF. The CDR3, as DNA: TGTGCCACCAGCGGACAGGGTGTGGGAGGTACGCAGTATTTT.

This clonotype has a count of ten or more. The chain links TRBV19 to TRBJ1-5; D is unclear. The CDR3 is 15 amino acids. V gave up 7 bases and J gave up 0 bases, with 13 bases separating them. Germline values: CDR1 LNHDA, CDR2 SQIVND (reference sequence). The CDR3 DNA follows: TGTGCCAGTACCTCGCGGACCGTTAGCAATCAGCCCCAGCATTTT. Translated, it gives CASTSRTVSNQPQHF. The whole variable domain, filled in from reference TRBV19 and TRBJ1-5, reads DGGITQSPKYLFRKEGQNVTLSCEQNLNHDAMYWYRQDPGQGLRLIYYSQIVNDFQKGDIAEGYSVSREKKESFPLTVTSAQKNPTAFYLCASTSRTVSNQPQHFGDGTRLSIL.

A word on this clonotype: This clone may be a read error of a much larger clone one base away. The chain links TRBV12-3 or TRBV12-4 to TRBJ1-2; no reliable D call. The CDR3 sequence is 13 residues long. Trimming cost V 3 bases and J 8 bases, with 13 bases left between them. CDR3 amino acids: CASSFAAALGYTF. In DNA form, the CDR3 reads TGTGCCAGCAGTTTCGCGGCTGCCCTGGGCTACACCTTC.